This TCR beta chain originates from a study of blood T cells in healthy people across ages. Primed by a sample-barcoded 5' primer and a J-beta primer mix, a second PCR proceeded for about 7 to 11 cycles. TCRdb re-derived calls from the 5' RACE reads in MiXCR, one entry per CDR3 protein. Here the sample spans hundreds of thousands of distinct CDR3 sequences, 49% being singletons. Trimming took off 3 bases at V and 1 base at J, with 13 bases between the two ends. Germline values: CDR1 MGHRA, CDR2 YSYEKL. CDR3 size: 15 residues. Sequenced sample: blood. The chain combines TRBV4-1 with TRBJ2-7, with D possibly matching TRBD2 (5 bases). The TCR was taken from a woman aged 55-70 years in good health. This chain's CDR3 is CASSHLASTSYEQYF. DNA of the CDR3: TGCGCCAGCAGCCACCTAGCTAGTACTTCCTACGAGCAGTACTTC.